The 30 T cell receptor beta chains presented below share a single source sample, sequenced in a study of monozygotic twins with inflammatory bowel disease. From its re-call of the 5' RACE reads, TCRdb lists each CDR3 protein once, without DNA. Its listing shows fewer than 350,000 distinct CDR3 sequences. The sequencing sample was made of blood. These receptor sequences come from a human donor with ulcerative colitis or Crohn's disease, or a healthy co-twin of an affected twin (not recorded which).

The CDR3 sequence: CASTRRREVTGELFF. The rearrangement links TRBV7-8 to TRBJ2-2; TCRdb picks TRBD2, but there is no DNA to check that call. The germline gives CDR1 SGHVS, CDR2 FQNEAQ. CDR3 length: 15 amino acids.

The chain is built from TRBV6-5 and TRBJ1-6; the TCRdb call, TRBD1, lacks DNA for checking. Germline V gene lookup returns CDR1 MNHEY and CDR2 SVGAGI. The CDR3 length is 13 residues. The CDR3 region is CASSPDRNSPLHF.

The chain combines TRBV7-9 with TRBJ2-1; the D call of TRBD2 rests on TCRdb alone, since no DNA is present to check it. This CDR3 is built from 21 residues. From germline, CDR1 is SEHNR and CDR2 FQNEAQ (reference sequence). The CDR3 is CASSLRGPKDPSGGRYNEQFF.

This rearrangement joins TRBV5-1 to TRBJ2-7; TCRdb picks TRBD2, but there is no DNA to check that call. CDR3 length: 15 residues. In germline, CDR1 is SGHRS, CDR2 YFSETQ. The CDR3 protein is CASSLLRGFSHEQYF.

The genes are TRBV20-1 and TRBJ1-1; the TRBD1 assignment by TCRdb is unverifiable without DNA. The V gene's germline CDR1 is DFQATT and CDR2 SNEGSKA (reference sequence). This CDR3 comprises 16 residues. This CDR3 reads CSARDTRGRVVPEAFF.

This sequence joins TRBV5-1 and TRBJ2-3. Germline CDR1 reads SGHRS; CDR2 reads YFSETQ. The CDR3 loop spans 13 amino acids. CDR3 loop: CASSSLGSDTQYF.

The J gene is TRBJ1-6, the V gene TRBV4-1; TCRdb outputs TRBD1, but without DNA this stays unchecked. The CDR3 has 15 amino acids. Per germline, CDR1 MGHRA and CDR2 YSYEKL. This chain's CDR3 is CASSQDQGEGSPLHF.

The chain is built from TRBV27 and TRBJ2-5; the D call from TCRdb, TRBD1, cannot be confirmed without DNA. CDR3 length: 15 residues. Germline V lookup: CDR1 MNHEY, CDR2 SMNVEV (reference sequence). CDR3 protein: CASSLARQGRKTQYF.

The CDR3 spells CASSSTGQETQYF. The chain carries TRBV7-9 and TRBJ2-5; TCRdb designates TRBD1, a call that cannot be tested without DNA. The CDR3 sequence is 13 residues long. Germline V gene lookup returns CDR1 SEHNR and CDR2 FQNEAQ (reference sequence).

This chain joins TRBV2 and TRBJ2-1; the TCRdb D gene call, TRBD1, has no DNA to confirm it. CDR3 size: 16 residues. Per the germline V gene, CDR1 is SNHLY and CDR2 is FYNNEI. CDR3: CASSPGGGTSYNEQFF. Using reference TRBV2 and TRBJ2-1 for the parts outside the CDR3, the full variable domain is EPEVTQTPSHQVTQMGQEVILRCVPISNHLYFYWYRQILGQKVEFLVSFYNNEISEKSEIFDDQFSVERPDGSNFTLKIRSTKLEDSAMYFCASSPGGGTSYNEQFFGPGTRLTVL.

The chain uses TRBV6-1 and TRBJ2-4; TCRdb selects TRBD2, and the lack of DNA leaves this call unchecked. CDR3 length equals 16 residues. Per germline, CDR1 MNHNS and CDR2 SASEGT. The CDR3 reads CASTKTNPAAKNIQYF.

The rearrangement joins TRBV20-1 to TRBJ1-5. Germline V gene data show CDR1 as DFQATT and CDR2 as SNEGSKA (reference sequence). This CDR3 comprises 12 residues. The CDR3 sequence is CSATEGLQPQHF.

This sequence joins TRBV29-1 and TRBJ2-7. Germline CDR1 and CDR2: SQVTM and ANQGSEA. The CDR3 runs to 15 residues. The CDR3 here is CSVVYPETGPYEQYF.

The CDR3: CASSLRGGAETQYF. The chain employs TRBV5-1 and TRBJ2-5; the D call from TCRdb, TRBD1, cannot be confirmed without DNA. This CDR3 contains 14 residues. Germline lookup yields CDR1 SGHRS and CDR2 YFSETQ.

J is TRBJ2-2 and V is TRBV9; TCRdb names TRBD2, which stays unverified in the absence of DNA. CDR1 SGDLS and CDR2 YYNGEE come from the germline V gene. The CDR3 runs 16 residues. CDR3 residues: CASSLRTSAGTGELFF.

The chain employs TRBV11-2 and TRBJ2-1. The CDR3 totals 14 residues. Germline loops: CDR1 SGHAT, CDR2 FQNNGV. This CDR3 is CASSSFGSYNEQFF.

The chain is built from TRBV28 and TRBJ2-2; TCRdb indicates TRBD2, and absent DNA this call remains unverified. Germline V gives CDR1 MDHEN, CDR2 SYDVKM. The length of the CDR3 is 15 residues. The CDR3 region is CASSLAGSITGELFF.

The chain employs TRBV6-5 and TRBJ2-5; the TCRdb call, TRBD2, lacks DNA for checking. Germline V gives CDR1 MNHEY, CDR2 SVGAGI. This CDR3 spans 15 amino acids. CDR3 amino acids: CASSYPQGQQETQYF.

The chain joins TRBV6-5 to TRBJ1-2. The germline V gene encodes CDR1 MNHEY and CDR2 SVGAGI. CDR3 length: 15 residues. The CDR3 sequence: CASSYSTGLDEGYTF.

V usage is TRBV5-1 and J usage is TRBJ2-1; TCRdb selects TRBD2, and the lack of DNA leaves this call unchecked. The CDR3 totals 15 residues. The germline V gene has CDR1 SGHRS and CDR2 YFSETQ. This CDR3 reads CASSLLDGGLGEQFF.

The rearrangement joins TRBV4-2 to TRBJ1-3. The CDR3 sequence is 17 residues long. From germline, CDR1 is LGHNA and CDR2 YNFKEQ. Here the CDR3 reads CASSQVTTASSGNTIYF.

CDR3 region: CAISERLAGAAGDTQYF. V gene TRBV10-3 combines with J gene TRBJ2-3; TCRdb calls TRBD2, which cannot be checked without DNA. This CDR3 contains 17 residues. CDR1 ENHRY and CDR2 SYGVKD come from the germline V gene.

The CDR3 region is CASSRPPDRVDYGYTF. V gene TRBV6-1 combines with J gene TRBJ1-2; TCRdb calls TRBD1, which cannot be checked without DNA. CDR1 and CDR2 (germline): MNHNS, SASEGT. This CDR3 region has 16 residues.

The chain employs TRBV6-5 and TRBJ2-5; TCRdb calls TRBD2, which cannot be checked without DNA. CDR3 length: 18 residues. From germline, CDR1 is MNHEY and CDR2 SVGAGI. The CDR3 is CASSSRLGGGPEQETQYF.

CDR3 in amino acids: CASSSREGNNEQFF. V usage is TRBV7-9 and J usage is TRBJ2-1; TCRdb reports TRBD2, a call that lacks DNA to check it against. The CDR3 covers 14 residues. Germline CDR1 and CDR2: SEHNR and FQNEAQ (reference sequence). The full variable domain, in which reference TRBV7-9 and TRBJ2-1 provide the parts outside the CDR3, is DTGVSQNPRHKITKRGQNVTFRCDPISEHNRLYWYRQTLGQGPEFLTYFQNEAQLEKSRLLSDRFSAERPKGSFSTLEIQRTEQGDSAMYLCASSSREGNNEQFFGPGTRLTVL.

V gene TRBV10-3 combines with J gene TRBJ2-1; TCRdb's assignment of TRBD1 cannot be checked, as there is no DNA. The length of the CDR3 is 17 residues. In germline, CDR1 is ENHRY, CDR2 SYGVKD. The chain's CDR3 is CAISETKRDRGYNEQFF.

The chain recombines TRBV5-1 with TRBJ2-1; TCRdb lists TRBD1, though no DNA is available to test this call. CDR3 length: 13 residues. Germline loops: CDR1 SGHRS, CDR2 YFSETQ. The CDR3 spells CASRSDRGGEQFF.

The chain uses TRBV29-1 and TRBJ1-2; as DNA is missing, the TRBD1 call by TCRdb cannot be tested. CDR3 length: 13 residues. Germline loops: CDR1 SQVTM, CDR2 ANQGSEA. Here the CDR3 reads CSVGQGLWDGYTF.

V is TRBV27 and J is TRBJ2-7. Germline CDR1 and CDR2: MNHEY and SMNVEV (reference sequence). There are 14 residues in the CDR3. The CDR3 loop is CASSLSPVPYEQYF.

This chain connects TRBV12-3 or TRBV12-4 to TRBJ1-4; the TCRdb call, TRBD1, lacks DNA for checking. This CDR3 is built from 15 residues. The CDR3 protein is CASSPGNSPNEKLFF.